These T cell receptor beta chains were read from a single sample in a study of blood T cells in healthy people across ages. TCRdb passed the 5' RACE reads through MiXCR, listing each CDR3 protein once. The sample consists of about 730,000 distinct CDR3 sequences, roughly 45% of them appearing once. The sequenced material came from blood. The receptors stem from an older woman in good health. Each CDR3 is given with its conserved first and last residue. D genes are given only for firm matches. Clone size appears in some rows only: once, few, many, or a class for an expanded clone.

V	D	size	J	DNA	CDR3
TRBV29-1	-	-	TRBJ1-2	TGCAGCGTTCGTCCCGAGGAATCCTATGGCTACACCTTC	CSVRPEESYGYTF
TRBV3-1	TRBD1	-	TRBJ1-5	TGTGCCAGCAGCCCAGACAGGGCCCGCAATCAGCCCCAGCATTTT	CASSPDRARNQPQHF
TRBV7-9	-	few	TRBJ2-5	TGTGCCAGCAGCCCCTTCCTCACACCTAGCGTACAAGAGACCCAGTACTTC	CASSPFLTPSVQETQYF
TRBV7-3	TRBD1	-	TRBJ2-3	TGTGCTAGTCCCGGGACAGGTAACACAGATACGCAGTATTTT	CASPGTGNTDTQYF
TRBV20-1	-	-	TRBJ2-5	TGCAGTGCTAGCGGCCACGGTGGGCAAGAGACCCAGTACTTC	CSASGHGGQETQYF
TRBV20-1	-	once	TRBJ2-1	TGCAGTGCTAGTGACGGTAGCTCCTACAATGAGCAGTTCTTC	CSASDGSSYNEQFF
TRBV5-1	TRBD2	-	TRBJ2-2	TGCGCCAGCAGCGGACTAGCGGACACCGGGGAGCTGTTTTTT	CASSGLADTGELFF
TRBV20-1	TRBD1	-	TRBJ1-5	TGCAGTGCTAGAGGCGGACAGGGGGCGACTAGCAATCAGCCCCAGCATTTT	CSARGGQGATSNQPQHF
TRBV12-3/TRBV12-4	TRBD2	-	TRBJ2-1	TGTGCCAGCAGTTTTGGCGCTAGCGGGGGGTCGGATGAGCAGTTCTTC	CASSFGASGGSDEQFF
TRBV27	TRBD1	few	TRBJ2-7	TGTGCCAGCAGTCCCCGGACAGGAGCAAACTTCTACGAGCAGTACTTC	CASSPRTGANFYEQYF
TRBV28	TRBD1	few	TRBJ2-5	TGTGCCAGCAGAAGACAGGGGGGGAGAGAGACCCAGTACTTC	CASRRQGGRETQYF
TRBV6-5	-	once	TRBJ1-1	TGTGCCAGCAGTTACTCCGTGGGGGGCCCTGAAGCTTTCTTT	CASSYSVGGPEAFF
TRBV20-1	-	-	TRBJ2-3	TGCAGTGGCCAAGGGGGGCAGGGGAGCACAGATACGCAGTATTTT	CSGQGGQGSTDTQYF